This is a list of T cell receptor beta chains from one sample in a study of T cells after yellow fever vaccination. TCRdb re-derived calls from the 5' RACE reads in MiXCR, one entry per CDR3 protein. Of approximately 140,000 distinct CDR3 sequences in the sample, less than 9.5% are singletons; the top ten hold roughly 0.73%. Sequences were derived from CD4+ T cells sorted from PBMCs, sampled 5 days after the yellow fever booster vaccination. These receptors were taken from a man aged 30-40 years who received the YFV17D yellow fever vaccine. Each CDR3 is given with its conserved first and last residue. Each record gives: D gene, J gene, V gene, clone size, CDR3 DNA, CDR3 protein. A D gene is named only where the DNA matches it firmly. A row's size may be missing; if present it is once, few, many or a size class.

TRBD2 TRBJ2-5 TRBV2 few TGTGCCAGCAGCCCAAGACTAGCGGGTATTCAAGAGACCCAGTACTTC CASSPRLAGIQETQYF
TRBD2 TRBJ2-5 TRBV20-1 NA TGCAGTGCTAGAGTCAGGGGACTAGCGGGAGTACGAGAGACCCAGTACTTC CSARVRGLAGVRETQYF
NA TRBJ1-1 TRBV7-9 many TGTGCCAGCACCCCCCGGGGGGCAGGGGTGAACACTGAAGCTTTCTTT CASTPRGAGVNTEAFF
NA TRBJ1-2 TRBV15 many TGTGCCACCAGCAGAGTTGCAGCAGCTAACTATGGCTACACCTTC CATSRVAAANYGYTF
TRBD2 TRBJ2-3 TRBV29-1 few TGCAGCGTCAAATCCGGGACTAGCACTGAAGCGCAGTATTTT CSVKSGTSTEAQYF
NA TRBJ2-3 TRBV7-6 many TGTGCCAGCAGCTTCAGGCGGGGCACAGATACGCAGTATTTT CASSFRRGTDTQYF
NA TRBJ2-1 TRBV12-3/TRBV12-4 many TGTGCCAGCAGTTTCGCGGGACAACACAATGAGCAGTTCTTC CASSFAGQHNEQFF
NA TRBJ2-1 TRBV12-3/TRBV12-4 many TGTGCCAGCAGCCCCCGGATGGGTGAGCAGTTCTTC CASSPRMGEQFF
TRBD2 TRBJ2-2 TRBV3-1 many TGTGCCAGCAGCCAAGTCCGGCCTAGCGGGAGGTCCGGGGAGCTGTTTTTT CASSQVRPSGRSGELFF
TRBD1 TRBJ1-3 TRBV7-9 many TGTGCCAGCAGCTTAGGAAAAAGCACAGGGGGCGCCGGAAACACCATATATTTT CASSLGKSTGGAGNTIYF
NA TRBJ1-2 TRBV12-3/TRBV12-4 NA TGTGCCAGCACCCCGGCAGGCCGCTATGGCTACACCTTC CASTPAGRYGYTF
NA TRBJ1-1 TRBV16 many TGTGCCAGCAGCTCCGATAGAGGGGCCGGGACTGAAGCTTTCTTT CASSSDRGAGTEAFF
NA TRBJ1-3 TRBV20-1 NA TGCACGCCCAACAGCTCTGGAAACACCATATATTTT CTPNSSGNTIYF
NA TRBJ2-4 TRBV23-1 NA TGCGCCAGCAGGCGGACCCCGAGGCAGGGCATTCAGTACTTC CASRRTPRQGIQYF
NA TRBJ2-1 TRBV29-1 many TGCAGCGGCGGCCGAGGGGGATCCTACAATGAGCAGTTCTTC CSGGRGGSYNEQFF
TRBD1 TRBJ1-2 TRBV12-3/TRBV12-4 many TGTGCCAGCAGGCCTGGACAGGCCCTCTCCTATGGCTACACCTTC CASRPGQALSYGYTF
NA TRBJ2-7 TRBV11-2 many TGTGCCAGCAGCTTCAAGGGTTACGAGCAGTACTTC CASSFKGYEQYF
NA TRBJ2-7 TRBV6-5 few TGTGCCAGCAGTTACTCAGTAGGCTACGAGCAGTACTTC CASSYSVGYEQYF
TRBD2 TRBJ2-5 TRBV7-7 many TGTGCTAGCAGCCCCTTGCCGGGAGGTTTCGAGACCCAGTACTTC CASSPLPGGFETQYF
NA TRBJ2-1 TRBV11-2 many TGTGCCAGCAGCAACTTCCCTTATAATGAGCAGTTCTTC CASSNFPYNEQFF
NA TRBJ2-6 TRBV3-1 NA TGTGCCAGCAGACCCCAGGGCCGCTCTGGGGCCAACGTCCTGACTTTC CASRPQGRSGANVLTF
NA TRBJ1-2 TRBV6-1 NA TGTGCCAGCAGCAGACACCAACAGGGAATCTATGGCTACACCTTC CASSRHQQGIYGYTF
NA TRBJ2-7 TRBV4-3 many TGCGCCAGCAGCAATGAATACCGGACAGCAAACGAGCAGTACTTC CASSNEYRTANEQYF
NA TRBJ1-1 TRBV18 NA TGTGCCAGCTCACCATCCGTTCAGGTCAACGCTGAAGCTTTCTTT CASSPSVQVNAEAFF
NA TRBJ2-6 TRBV27 NA TGTGCCAGCAGTTTCACTCGGTCGAGGTCTGGGGCCAACGTCCTGACTTTC CASSFTRSRSGANVLTF
NA TRBJ2-4 TRBV20-1 many TGCAGTGCCGGAGGGACAGCCAAAAACATTCAGTACTTC CSAGGTAKNIQYF
TRBD2 TRBJ2-7 TRBV6-2/TRBV6-3 many TGTGCCAGCAGCCGACCTGGGACTAGGGGGTACTACGAGCAGTACTTC CASSRPGTRGYYEQYF
NA TRBJ2-2 TRBV5-1 many TGCGCCAGCAGCTTGCTTCCAGGGTACACCGGGGAGCTGTTTTTT CASSLLPGYTGELFF
NA TRBJ2-2 TRBV20-1 many TGCAGTGTAAAACAGACCATGGGGGACACCGGGGAGCTGTTTTTT CSVKQTMGDTGELFF
NA TRBJ1-1 TRBV10-3 many TGTGCCACCACCGACGGGTTAAGGAGGTTGATTCCTGAAGCTTTCTTT CATTDGLRRLIPEAFF
NA TRBJ1-1 TRBV7-6 many TGTGCCAGCAGTGCAGGGATGGGGAACACTGAAGCTTTCTTT CASSAGMGNTEAFF
NA TRBJ2-2 TRBV27 many TGTGCCAGCAACCGGGCAGTCCTCGCGAACACCGGGGAGCTGTTTTTT CASNRAVLANTGELFF
TRBD2 TRBJ2-3 TRBV10-3 many TGTGCCATCAGTGAGTCGACCAGCGGGAGGGATACGCAGTATTTT CAISESTSGRDTQYF
NA TRBJ2-3 TRBV20-1 many TGCAGTGCTAGAGTGAGAGCGACAGATACGCAGTATTTT CSARVRATDTQYF
TRBD2 TRBJ2-3 TRBV28 many TGTGCCAGCAGTTCCCCTGCTGGGAAGCGGGAGCTCGCAGATACGCAGTATTTT CASSSPAGKRELADTQYF
NA TRBJ1-2 TRBV20-1 many TGCAGTGCTAGGGCTGGGGCACCTAGGGACTATGGCTACACCTTC CSARAGAPRDYGYTF
NA TRBJ2-5 TRBV18 many TGTGCCAGCTCACCTGCATCGTACCAAGAGACCCAGTACTTC CASSPASYQETQYF
TRBD2 TRBJ2-5 TRBV10-3 many TGTGCCATCAGTGATCGGACTAGTGGGGAGACCCAGTACTTC CAISDRTSGETQYF
NA TRBJ2-1 TRBV6-2/TRBV6-3 many TGTGCCACCTCTTCTGGTAGCGGCCCCTACAATGAGCAGTTCTTC CATSSGSGPYNEQFF
TRBD1 TRBJ2-5 TRBV20-1 many TGCAGTGCCAAAACCGGGACAGGGGGGTGGGAGACCCAGTACTTC CSAKTGTGGWETQYF
NA TRBJ1-2 TRBV18 few TGTGCCAGCTCACCAGATTCGCGGAGCTATGGCTACACCTTC CASSPDSRSYGYTF
NA TRBJ2-5 TRBV18 many TGTGCCAGCTCACCTGGGATGGGGCAGCAGACCCAGTACTTC CASSPGMGQQTQYF
NA TRBJ2-5 TRBV7-2 NA TGTGCCAGCAGCCCGATGGCGGGAAGATTCCAAGAGACCCAGTACTTC CASSPMAGRFQETQYF
NA TRBJ1-5 TRBV3-1 many TGTGCCAGCAGCCAAGTACCGAATAATCAGCCCCAGCATTTT CASSQVPNNQPQHF
TRBD1 TRBJ1-3 TRBV20-1 many TGCAGCGCGACAGGGTCGGGAAACACCATATATTTT CSATGSGNTIYF
NA TRBJ2-1 TRBV20-1 many TGCAGTGCCGAAGGCGGGTCCTACAATGAGCAGTTCTTC CSAEGGSYNEQFF
TRBD2 TRBJ2-2 TRBV6-2/TRBV6-3 many TGTGCCAGCAGTTATATGCGGAACCAGATCCGTAGCGGGCAGTACACCGGGGAGCTGTTTTTT CASSYMRNQIRSGQYTGELFF